The clone carrying this T cell receptor beta chain has just a few counts. Its antigen remains unknown. Specified treatment: approximately 10-day PBMC culture with coronavirus spike peptide pools or control peptides (ViraFEST assay). Researchers collected the unexposed donor's CD4+ T cells before the COVID-19 pandemic (2011-2018). Both SARS-CoV-2 S/N and four cold-coronavirus spikes were used, cells permitting, to probe CD4+ T cells of unexposed donors. This record comes from a study of vaccination and CD4 T cells after COVID-19. With the Oncomine TCR Beta short-read assay, DNA from cultured CD4+ T cells was sequenced. Genomic DNA extraction was carried out from cultured CD4+ T cells. TCRdb passed the PCR reads through MiXCR, listing each CDR3 protein once. The table records 10,000 or so distinct CDR3 sequences, approximately 35% of them present only once. The germline V and J ends were trimmed by 1 base and 6 bases, with 5 bases remaining between them. Germline V gives CDR1 LNHNV, CDR2 YYDKDF (reference sequence). CDR3 length: 12 residues.

The specimen was CD4+ T cells from blood, cultured in vitro. The gene calls are TRBV15 and TRBJ2-3; D is unresolved. This TCR derives from a human donor in good health. The CDR3 region is CATSRVADTQYF. The CDR3 coding sequence is TGTGCCACCAGCAGAGTTGCGGATACGCAGTATTTT.